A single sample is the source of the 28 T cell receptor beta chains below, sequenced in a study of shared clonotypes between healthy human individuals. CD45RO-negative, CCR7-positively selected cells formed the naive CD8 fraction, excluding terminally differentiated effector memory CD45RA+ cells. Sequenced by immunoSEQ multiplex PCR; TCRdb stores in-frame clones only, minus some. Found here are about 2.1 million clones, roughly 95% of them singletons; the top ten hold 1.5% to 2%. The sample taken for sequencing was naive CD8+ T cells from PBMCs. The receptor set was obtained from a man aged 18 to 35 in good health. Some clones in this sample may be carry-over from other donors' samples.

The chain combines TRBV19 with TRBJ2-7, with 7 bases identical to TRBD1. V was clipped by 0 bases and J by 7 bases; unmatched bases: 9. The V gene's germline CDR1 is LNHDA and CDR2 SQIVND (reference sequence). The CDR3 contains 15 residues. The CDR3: CASSIDDRDLGEQYF. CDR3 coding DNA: TGTGCCAGTAGTATAGATGACAGGGACCTTGGGGAGCAGTACTTC.

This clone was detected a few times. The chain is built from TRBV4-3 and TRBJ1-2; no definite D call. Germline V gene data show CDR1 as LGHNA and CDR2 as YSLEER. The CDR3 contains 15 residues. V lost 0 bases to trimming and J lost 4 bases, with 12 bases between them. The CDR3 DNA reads TGCGCCAGCAGCCAAGAACTTGAGCCGTTCTATGGCTACACCTTC. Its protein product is CASSQELEPFYGYTF.

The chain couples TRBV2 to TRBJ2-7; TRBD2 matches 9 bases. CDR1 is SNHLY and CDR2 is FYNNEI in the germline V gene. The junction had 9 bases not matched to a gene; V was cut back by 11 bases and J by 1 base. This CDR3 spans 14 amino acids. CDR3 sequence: CALRGSGRSYEQYF. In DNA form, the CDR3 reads TGTGCCCTCAGGGGAAGCGGGAGGTCCTACGAGCAGTACTTC.

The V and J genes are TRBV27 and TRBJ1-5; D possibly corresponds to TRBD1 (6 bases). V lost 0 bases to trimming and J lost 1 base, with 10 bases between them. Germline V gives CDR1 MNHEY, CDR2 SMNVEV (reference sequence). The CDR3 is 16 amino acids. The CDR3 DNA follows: TGTGCCAGCAGTTTATCGGCCAGGGGAAGCAATCAGCCCCAGCATTTT. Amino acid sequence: CASSLSARGSNQPQHF.

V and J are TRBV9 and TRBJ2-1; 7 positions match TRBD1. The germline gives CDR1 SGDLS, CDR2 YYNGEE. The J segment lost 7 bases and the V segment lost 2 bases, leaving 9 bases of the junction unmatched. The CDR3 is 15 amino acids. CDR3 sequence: CASSVHPGTDNEQFF. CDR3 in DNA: TGTGCCAGCAGCGTCCATCCCGGGACAGATAATGAGCAGTTCTTC.

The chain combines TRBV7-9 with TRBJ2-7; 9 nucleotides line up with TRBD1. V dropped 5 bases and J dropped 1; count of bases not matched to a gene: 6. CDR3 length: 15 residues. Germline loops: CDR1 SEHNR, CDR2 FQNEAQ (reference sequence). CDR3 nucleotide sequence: TGTGCCAGCAGCCCGAGACAGGGGGATTCCTACGAGCAGTACTTC. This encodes CASSPRQGDSYEQYF.

CDR3 amino acids: CASSEGAGNEQFF. The CDR3 bases are TGCGCCAGCAGTGAGGGTGCGGGGAATGAGCAGTTCTTC. The chain carries TRBV10-2 and TRBJ2-1; D might be TRBD2 (6 bases). Trimming took off 2 bases at V and 7 bases at J, with 9 bases between the two ends. The CDR3 spans 13 residues. Germline V CDR1 and CDR2: WSHSY, SAAADI.

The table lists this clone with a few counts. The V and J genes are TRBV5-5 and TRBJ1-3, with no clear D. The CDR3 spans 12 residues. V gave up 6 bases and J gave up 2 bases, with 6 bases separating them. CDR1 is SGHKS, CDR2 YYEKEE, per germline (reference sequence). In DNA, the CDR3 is TGTGCCAGCACACGAACTGGAAACACCATATATTTT. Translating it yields CASTRTGNTIYF.

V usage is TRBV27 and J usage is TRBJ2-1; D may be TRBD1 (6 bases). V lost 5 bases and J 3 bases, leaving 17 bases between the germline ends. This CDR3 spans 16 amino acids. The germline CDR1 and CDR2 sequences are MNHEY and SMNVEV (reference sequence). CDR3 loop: CASSSPETGIYNEQFF. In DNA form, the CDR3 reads TGTGCCAGCAGTAGTCCGGAGACAGGTATCTACAATGAGCAGTTCTTC.

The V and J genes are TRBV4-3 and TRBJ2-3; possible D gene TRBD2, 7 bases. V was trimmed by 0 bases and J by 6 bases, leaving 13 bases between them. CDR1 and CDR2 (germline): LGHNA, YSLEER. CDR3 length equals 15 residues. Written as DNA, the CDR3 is TGCGCCAGCAGCCAAGATTGGGGGGGCGCGGATACGCAGTATTTT. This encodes CASSQDWGGADTQYF.

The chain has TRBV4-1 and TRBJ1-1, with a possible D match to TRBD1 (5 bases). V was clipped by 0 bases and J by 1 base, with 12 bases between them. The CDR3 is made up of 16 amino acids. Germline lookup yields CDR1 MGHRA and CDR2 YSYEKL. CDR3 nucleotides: TGCGCCAGCAGCCAAGATCTTTATGGGGGGAACACTGAAGCTTTCTTT. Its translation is CASSQDLYGGNTEAFF.

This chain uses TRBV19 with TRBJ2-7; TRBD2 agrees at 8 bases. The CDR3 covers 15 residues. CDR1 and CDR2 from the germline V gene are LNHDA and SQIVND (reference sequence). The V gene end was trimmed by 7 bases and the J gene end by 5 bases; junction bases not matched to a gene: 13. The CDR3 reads CASTRRSGSSHEQYF. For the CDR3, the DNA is TGTGCCAGTACTAGGCGCAGCGGGAGTTCGCACGAGCAGTACTTC.

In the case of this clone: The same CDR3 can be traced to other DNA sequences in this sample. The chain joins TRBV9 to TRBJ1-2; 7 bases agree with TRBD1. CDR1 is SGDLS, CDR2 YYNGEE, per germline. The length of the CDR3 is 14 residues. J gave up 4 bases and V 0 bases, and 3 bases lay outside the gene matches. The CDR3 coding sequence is TGTGCCAGCAGCGTAGCGCCAGGGGGCTATGGCTACACCTTC. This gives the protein CASSVAPGGYGYTF. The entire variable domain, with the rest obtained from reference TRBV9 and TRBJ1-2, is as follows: DSGVTQTPKHLITATGQRVTLRCSPRSGDLSVYWYQQSLDQGLQFLIQYYNGEERAKGNILERFSAQQFPDLHSELNLSSLELGDSALYFCASSVAPGGYGYTFGSGTRLTVV.

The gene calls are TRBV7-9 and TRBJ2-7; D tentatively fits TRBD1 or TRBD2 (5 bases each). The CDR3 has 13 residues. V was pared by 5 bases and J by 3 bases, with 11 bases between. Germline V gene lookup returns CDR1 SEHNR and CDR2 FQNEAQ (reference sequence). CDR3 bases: TGTGCCAGCAGCCCCACGGGACGCTACGAGCAGTACTTC. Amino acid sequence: CASSPTGRYEQYF.

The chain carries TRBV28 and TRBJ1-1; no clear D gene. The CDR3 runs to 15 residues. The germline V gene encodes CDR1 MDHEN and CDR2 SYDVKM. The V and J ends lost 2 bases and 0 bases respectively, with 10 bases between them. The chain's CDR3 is CASSLGLQLNTEAFF. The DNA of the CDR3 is TGTGCCAGCAGTTTAGGACTACAACTGAACACTGAAGCTTTCTTT.

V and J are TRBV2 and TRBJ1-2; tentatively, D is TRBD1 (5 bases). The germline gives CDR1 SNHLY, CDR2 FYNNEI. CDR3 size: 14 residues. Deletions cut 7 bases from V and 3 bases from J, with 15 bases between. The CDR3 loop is CASMSGTTHYGYTF. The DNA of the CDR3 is TGTGCCAGCATGTCGGGGACTACCCACTATGGCTACACCTTC.

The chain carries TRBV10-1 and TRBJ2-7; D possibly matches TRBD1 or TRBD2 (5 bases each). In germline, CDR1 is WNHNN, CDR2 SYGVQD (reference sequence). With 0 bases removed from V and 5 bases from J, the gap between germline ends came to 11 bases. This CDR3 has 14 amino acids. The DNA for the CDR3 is TGCGCCAGCAGTGAGTCATTAGCGACAGACGAGCAGTACTTC. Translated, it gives CASSESLATDEQYF.

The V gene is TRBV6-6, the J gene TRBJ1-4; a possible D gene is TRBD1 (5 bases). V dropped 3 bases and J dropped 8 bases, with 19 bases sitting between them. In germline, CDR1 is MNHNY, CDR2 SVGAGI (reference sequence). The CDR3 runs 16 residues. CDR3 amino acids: CASSYHSPGSGEKLFF. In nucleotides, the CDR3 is TGTGCCAGCAGTTATCACTCGCCAGGGTCAGGCGAAAAACTGTTTTTT.

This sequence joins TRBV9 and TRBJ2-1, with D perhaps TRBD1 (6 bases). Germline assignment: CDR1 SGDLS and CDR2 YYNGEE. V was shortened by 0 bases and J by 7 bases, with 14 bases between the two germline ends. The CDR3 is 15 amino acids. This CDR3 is CASSVGTVGGNEQFF. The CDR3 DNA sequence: TGTGCCAGCAGCGTAGGCACGGTAGGGGGTAATGAGCAGTTCTTC. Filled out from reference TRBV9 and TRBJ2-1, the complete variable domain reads DSGVTQTPKHLITATGQRVTLRCSPRSGDLSVYWYQQSLDQGLQFLIQYYNGEERAKGNILERFSAQQFPDLHSELNLSSLELGDSALYFCASSVGTVGGNEQFFGPGTRLTVL.

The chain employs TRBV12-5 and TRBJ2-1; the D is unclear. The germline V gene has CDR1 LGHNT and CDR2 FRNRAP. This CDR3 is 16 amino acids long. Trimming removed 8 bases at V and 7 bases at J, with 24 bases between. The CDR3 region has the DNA TGTGCTAGTCCACGGTCCCGGATTGGGTTGCTGAATGAGCAGTTCTTC. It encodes CASPRSRIGLLNEQFF.

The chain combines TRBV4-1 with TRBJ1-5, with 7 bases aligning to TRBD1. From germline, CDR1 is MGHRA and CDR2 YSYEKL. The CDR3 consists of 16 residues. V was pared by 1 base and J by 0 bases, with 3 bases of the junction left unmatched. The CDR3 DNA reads TGCGCCAGCAGCCAAGGAGGGGGCCATAGCAATCAGCCCCAGCATTTT. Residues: CASSQGGGHSNQPQHF.

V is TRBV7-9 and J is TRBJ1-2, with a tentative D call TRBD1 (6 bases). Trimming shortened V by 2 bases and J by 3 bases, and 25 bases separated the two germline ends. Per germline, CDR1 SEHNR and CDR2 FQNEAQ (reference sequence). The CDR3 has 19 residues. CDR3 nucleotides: TGTGCCAGCAGCTTACAAGGGGGGTCTACAGGGCCGATTCACTATGGCTACACCTTC. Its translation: CASSLQGGSTGPIHYGYTF.

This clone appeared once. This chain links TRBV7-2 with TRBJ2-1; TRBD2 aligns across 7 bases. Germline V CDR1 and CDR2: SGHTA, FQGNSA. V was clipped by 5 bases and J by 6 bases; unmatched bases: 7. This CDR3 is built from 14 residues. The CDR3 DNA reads TGTGCCAGCAGCCCCGGACTAGACGCCAATGAGCAGTTCTTC. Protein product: CASSPGLDANEQFF.

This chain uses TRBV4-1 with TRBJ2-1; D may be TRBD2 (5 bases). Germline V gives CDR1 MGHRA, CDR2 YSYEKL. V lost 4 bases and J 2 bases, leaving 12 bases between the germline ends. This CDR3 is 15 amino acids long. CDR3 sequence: CASSLVGSAYNEQFF. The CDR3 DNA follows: TGCGCCAGCAGCCTCGTAGGGAGCGCCTACAATGAGCAGTTCTTC.

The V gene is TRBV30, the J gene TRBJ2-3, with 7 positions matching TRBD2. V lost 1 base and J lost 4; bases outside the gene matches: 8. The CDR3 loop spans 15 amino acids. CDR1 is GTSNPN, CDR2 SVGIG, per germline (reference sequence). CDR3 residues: CAWSDLAEVADTQYF. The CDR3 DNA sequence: TGTGCCTGGAGTGATCTAGCGGAGGTGGCAGATACGCAGTATTTT.

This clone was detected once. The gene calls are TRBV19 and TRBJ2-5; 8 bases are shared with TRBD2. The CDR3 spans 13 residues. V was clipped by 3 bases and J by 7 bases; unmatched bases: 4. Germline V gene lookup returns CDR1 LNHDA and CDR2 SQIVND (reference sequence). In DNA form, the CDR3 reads TGTGCCAGTAGTATGGGACTAGTTGGGACCCAGTACTTC. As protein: CASSMGLVGTQYF.

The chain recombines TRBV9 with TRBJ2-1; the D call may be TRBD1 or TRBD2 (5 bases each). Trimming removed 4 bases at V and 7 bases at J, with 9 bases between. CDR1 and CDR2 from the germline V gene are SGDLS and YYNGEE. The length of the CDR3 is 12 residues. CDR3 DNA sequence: TGTGCCAGCAGCCCGGGACCTAATGAGCAGTTCTTC. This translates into CASSPGPNEQFF.

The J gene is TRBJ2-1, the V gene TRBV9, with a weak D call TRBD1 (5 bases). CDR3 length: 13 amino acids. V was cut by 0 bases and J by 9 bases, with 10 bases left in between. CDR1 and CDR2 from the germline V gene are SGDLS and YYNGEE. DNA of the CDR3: TGTGCCAGCAGCGTAGTTCCAGGGCTTGAGCAGTTCTTC. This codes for CASSVVPGLEQFF.